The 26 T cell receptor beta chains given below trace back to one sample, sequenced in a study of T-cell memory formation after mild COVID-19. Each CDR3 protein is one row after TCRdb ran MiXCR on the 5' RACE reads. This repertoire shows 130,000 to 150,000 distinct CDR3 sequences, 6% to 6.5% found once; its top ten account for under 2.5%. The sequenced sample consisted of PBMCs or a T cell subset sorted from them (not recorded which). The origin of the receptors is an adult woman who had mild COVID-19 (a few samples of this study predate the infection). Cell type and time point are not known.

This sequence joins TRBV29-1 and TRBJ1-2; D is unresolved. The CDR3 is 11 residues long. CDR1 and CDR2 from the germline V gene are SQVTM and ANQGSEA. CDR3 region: CGSVLSYGYTF. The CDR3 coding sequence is TGCGGGTCAGTCCTTAGCTATGGCTACACCTTC.

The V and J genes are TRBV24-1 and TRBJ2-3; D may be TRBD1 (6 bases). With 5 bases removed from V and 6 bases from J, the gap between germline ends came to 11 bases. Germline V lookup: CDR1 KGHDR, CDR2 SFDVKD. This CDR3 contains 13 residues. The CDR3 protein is CATSGVDRDTQYF. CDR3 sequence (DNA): TGTGCCACCAGTGGGGTCGACAGGGATACGCAGTATTTT.

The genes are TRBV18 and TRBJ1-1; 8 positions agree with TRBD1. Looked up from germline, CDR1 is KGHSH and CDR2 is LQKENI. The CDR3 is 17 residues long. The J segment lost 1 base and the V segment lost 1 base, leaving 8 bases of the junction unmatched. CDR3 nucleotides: TGTGCCAGCTCACCACTCCGGGACAGGTCTGGGAACACTGAAGCTTTCTTT. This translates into CASSPLRDRSGNTEAFF.

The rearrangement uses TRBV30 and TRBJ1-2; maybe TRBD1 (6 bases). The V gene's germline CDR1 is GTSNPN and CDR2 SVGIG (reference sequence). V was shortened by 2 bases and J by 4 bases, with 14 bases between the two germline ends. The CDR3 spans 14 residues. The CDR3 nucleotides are TGTGCCTGGAGTCTCCCGGGACATTCCTATGGCTACACCTTC. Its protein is CAWSLPGHSYGYTF.

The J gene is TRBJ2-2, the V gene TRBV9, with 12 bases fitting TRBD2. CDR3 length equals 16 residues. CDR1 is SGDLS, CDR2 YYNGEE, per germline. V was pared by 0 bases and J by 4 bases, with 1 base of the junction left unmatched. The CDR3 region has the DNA TGTGCCAGCAGCGTAGGACTAGCGGGAGCCACCGGGGAGCTGTTTTTT. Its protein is CASSVGLAGATGELFF.

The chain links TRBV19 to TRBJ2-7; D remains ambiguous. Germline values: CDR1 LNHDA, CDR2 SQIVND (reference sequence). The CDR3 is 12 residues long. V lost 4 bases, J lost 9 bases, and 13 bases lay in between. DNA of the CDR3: TGTGCCAGTAGTACCCCGGGTGAAGGGCAGTACTTC. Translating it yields CASSTPGEGQYF.

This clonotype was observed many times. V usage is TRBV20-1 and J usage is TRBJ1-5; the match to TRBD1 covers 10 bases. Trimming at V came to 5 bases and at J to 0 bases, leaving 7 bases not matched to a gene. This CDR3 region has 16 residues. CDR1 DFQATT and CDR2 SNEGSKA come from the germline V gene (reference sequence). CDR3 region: CSAEGQGYYSNQPQHF. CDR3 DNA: TGCAGTGCTGAGGGACAGGGGTACTATAGCAATCAGCCCCAGCATTTT.

This CDR3 is CAWNYGDRATEAFF. In nucleotides, the CDR3 is TGTGCCTGGAACTACGGGGACAGGGCCACTGAAGCTTTCTTT. The chain combines TRBV30 with TRBJ1-1; 9 bases are shared with TRBD1. The CDR3 totals 14 residues. Germline CDR1 GTSNPN, CDR2 SVGIG (reference sequence). Unmatched junction bases numbered 7, after V lost 4 bases and J lost 4 bases.

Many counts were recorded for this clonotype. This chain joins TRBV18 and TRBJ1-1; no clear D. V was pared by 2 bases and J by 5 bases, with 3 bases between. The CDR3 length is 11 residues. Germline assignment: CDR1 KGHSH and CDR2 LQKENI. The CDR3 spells CASSPGTEAFF. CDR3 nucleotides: TGTGCCAGCTCACCAGGGACTGAAGCTTTCTTT.

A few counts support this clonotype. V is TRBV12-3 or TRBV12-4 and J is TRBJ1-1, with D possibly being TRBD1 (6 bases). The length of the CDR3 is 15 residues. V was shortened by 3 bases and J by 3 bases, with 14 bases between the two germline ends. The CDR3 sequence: CASSLGWGADTEAFF. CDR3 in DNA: TGTGCCAGCAGTTTGGGCTGGGGGGCCGACACTGAAGCTTTCTTT.

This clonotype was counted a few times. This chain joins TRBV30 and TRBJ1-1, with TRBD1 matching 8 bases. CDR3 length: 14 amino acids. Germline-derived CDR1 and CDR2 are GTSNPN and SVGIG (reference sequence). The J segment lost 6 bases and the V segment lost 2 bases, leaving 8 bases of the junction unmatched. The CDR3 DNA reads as TGTGCCTGGAGTTCCCCGCGGGACAGGTCTGAAGCTTTCTTT. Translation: CAWSSPRDRSEAFF.

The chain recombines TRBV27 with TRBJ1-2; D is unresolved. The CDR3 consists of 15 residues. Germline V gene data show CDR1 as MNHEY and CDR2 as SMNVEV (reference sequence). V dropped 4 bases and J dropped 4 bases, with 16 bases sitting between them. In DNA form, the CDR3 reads TGTGCCAGCAGTTGGAAGGGAATGGACCCCTATGGCTACACCTTC. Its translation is CASSWKGMDPYGYTF.

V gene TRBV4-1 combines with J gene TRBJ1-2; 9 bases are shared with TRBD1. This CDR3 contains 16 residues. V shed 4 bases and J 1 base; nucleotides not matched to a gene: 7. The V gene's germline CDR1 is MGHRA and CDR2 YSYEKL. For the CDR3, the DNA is TGCGCCAGCAGCCGGGACAGGGTCACCGTTAACTATGGCTACACCTTC. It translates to CASSRDRVTVNYGYTF.

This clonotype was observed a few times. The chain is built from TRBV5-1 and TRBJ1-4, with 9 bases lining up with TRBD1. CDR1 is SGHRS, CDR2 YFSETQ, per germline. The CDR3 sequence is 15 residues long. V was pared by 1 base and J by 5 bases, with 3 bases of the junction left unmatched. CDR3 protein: CASSLIGTGNEKLFF. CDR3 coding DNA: TGCGCCAGCAGCTTGATCGGGACAGGGAATGAAAAACTGTTTTTT.

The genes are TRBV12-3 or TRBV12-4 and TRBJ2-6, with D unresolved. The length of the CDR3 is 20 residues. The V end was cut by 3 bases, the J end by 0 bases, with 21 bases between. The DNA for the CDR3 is TGTGCCAGCAGTTTCGGACCGCGCCCCACCATCCTCTCTGGGGCCAACGTCCTGACTTTC. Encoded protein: CASSFGPRPTILSGANVLTF.

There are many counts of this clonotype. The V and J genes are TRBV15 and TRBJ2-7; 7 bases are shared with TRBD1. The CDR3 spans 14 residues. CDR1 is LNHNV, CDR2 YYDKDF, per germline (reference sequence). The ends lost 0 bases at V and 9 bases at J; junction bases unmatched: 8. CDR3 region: CATSRDRERTGQYF. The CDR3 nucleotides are TGTGCCACCAGCAGAGATCGGGAACGGACAGGGCAGTACTTC.

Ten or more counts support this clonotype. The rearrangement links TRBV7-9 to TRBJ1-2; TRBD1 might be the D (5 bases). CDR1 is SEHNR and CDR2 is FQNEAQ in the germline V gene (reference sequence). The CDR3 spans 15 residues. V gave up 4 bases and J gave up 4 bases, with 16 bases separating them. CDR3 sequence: CASSSRAVTAYGYTF. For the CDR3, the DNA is TGTGCCAGCAGCTCCAGGGCCGTAACCGCCTATGGCTACACCTTC.

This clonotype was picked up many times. The CDR3 reads CATDLAGGVNTQYF. In nucleotides, the CDR3 is TGTGCCACCGACCTAGCGGGAGGTGTGAATACGCAGTATTTT. The rearrangement links TRBV28 to TRBJ2-3; TRBD2 agrees at 11 bases. The CDR3 runs 14 residues. V lost 10 bases to trimming and J lost 7 bases; unmatched junction nucleotides: 10. CDR1 and CDR2 (germline): MDHEN, SYDVKM.

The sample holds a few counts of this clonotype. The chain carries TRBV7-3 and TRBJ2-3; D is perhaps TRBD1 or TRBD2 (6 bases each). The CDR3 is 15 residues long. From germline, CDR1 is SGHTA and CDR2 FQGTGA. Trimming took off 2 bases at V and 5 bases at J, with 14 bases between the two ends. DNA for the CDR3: TGTGCCAGCAGCTTACAGGGCGGAGGGGGAGATACGCAGTATTTT. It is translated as CASSLQGGGGDTQYF.

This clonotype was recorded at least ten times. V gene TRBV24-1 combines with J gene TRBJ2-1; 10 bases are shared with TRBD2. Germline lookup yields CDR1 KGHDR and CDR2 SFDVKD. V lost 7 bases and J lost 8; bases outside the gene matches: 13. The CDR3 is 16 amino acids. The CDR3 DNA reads TGTGCCACCAGAGTGATTTCTCCTAGCGGGGGCTATGAGCAGTTCTTC. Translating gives CATRVISPSGGYEQFF.

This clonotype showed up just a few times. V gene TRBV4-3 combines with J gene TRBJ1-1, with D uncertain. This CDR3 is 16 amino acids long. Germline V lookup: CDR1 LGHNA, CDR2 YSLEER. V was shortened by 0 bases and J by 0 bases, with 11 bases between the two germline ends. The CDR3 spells CASSQDKKGLNTEAFF. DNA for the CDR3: TGCGCCAGCAGCCAAGATAAGAAGGGCTTGAACACTGAAGCTTTCTTT.

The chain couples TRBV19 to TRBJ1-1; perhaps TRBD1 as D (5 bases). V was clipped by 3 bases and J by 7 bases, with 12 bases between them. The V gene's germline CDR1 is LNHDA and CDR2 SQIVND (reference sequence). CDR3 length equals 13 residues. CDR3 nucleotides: TGTGCCAGTAGTATCGTCCTCCAGGGTGAAGCTTTCTTT. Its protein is CASSIVLQGEAFF.

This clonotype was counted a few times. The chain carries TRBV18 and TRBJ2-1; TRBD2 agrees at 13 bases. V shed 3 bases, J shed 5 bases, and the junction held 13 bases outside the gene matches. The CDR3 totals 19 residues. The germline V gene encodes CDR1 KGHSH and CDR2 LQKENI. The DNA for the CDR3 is TGTGCCAGCTCACCGACTCGACTAGCGGGGGGCTCGAGTAACAATGAGCAGTTCTTC. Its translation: CASSPTRLAGGSSNNEQFF. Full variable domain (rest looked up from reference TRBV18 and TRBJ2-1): NAGVMQNPRHLVRRRGQEARLRCSPMKGHSHVYWYRQLPEEGLKFMVYLQKENIIDESGMPKERFSAEFPKEGPSILRIQQVVRGDSAAYFCASSPTRLAGGSSNNEQFFGPGTRLTVL.

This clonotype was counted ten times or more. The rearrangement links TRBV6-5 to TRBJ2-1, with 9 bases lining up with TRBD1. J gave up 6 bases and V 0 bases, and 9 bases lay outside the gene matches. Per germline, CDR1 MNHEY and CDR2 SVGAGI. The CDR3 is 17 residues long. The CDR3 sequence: CASSYSRDRVGSNEQFF. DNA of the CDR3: TGTGCCAGCAGTTACTCTCGGGACAGGGTAGGGAGCAATGAGCAGTTCTTC.

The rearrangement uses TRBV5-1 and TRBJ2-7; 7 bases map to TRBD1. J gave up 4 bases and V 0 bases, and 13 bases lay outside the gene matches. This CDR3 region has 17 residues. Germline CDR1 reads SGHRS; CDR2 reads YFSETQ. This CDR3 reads CASSLAKGQSYKYEQYF. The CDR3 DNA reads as TGCGCCAGCAGCTTGGCCAAGGGACAGAGTTATAAATACGAGCAGTACTTC.

CDR3 nucleotides: TGTGCCAGCAGCTCCGACAGGGCTCGCTACGAGCAGTACTTC. It translates to CASSSDRARYEQYF. The rearrangement uses TRBV7-9 and TRBJ2-7, with TRBD1 matching over 7 bases. The germline V gene has CDR1 SEHNR and CDR2 FQNEAQ (reference sequence). This CDR3 is 14 amino acids long. V lost 4 bases and J lost 3; bases outside the gene matches: 6.